Shown below are 14 T cell receptor beta chains from a single sample sequenced in a study of beta chain features in type 1 diabetes. Expressed TCRB transcripts were sequenced, since all the RNA that had been isolated was reverse transcribed. The assay was immunoSEQ multiplex PCR, and TCRdb's table has in-frame clones only and misses some. The sample has roughly 250,000 clones, approximately 70% seen once. Sequenced input: naive CD4+ T cells from blood. The receptors here all came from a man aged 25-45 years in good health.

The sample holds a few counts of this clone. The CDR3 loop reads CAWSAGGHNEQFF. CDR3 bases: TGTGCCTGGAGTGCAGGGGGTCACAATGAGCAGTTCTTC. The V call is TRBV30, the J call TRBJ2-1; TRBD1 matches at 7 bases. The CDR3 loop spans 13 amino acids. Germline CDR1 GTSNPN, CDR2 SVGIG (reference sequence). V lost 1 base, J lost 5 bases, and 2 bases stayed unmatched.

V usage is TRBV7-9 and J usage is TRBJ2-5; D unclear. Germline CDR1 and CDR2: SEHNR and FQNEAQ (reference sequence). Trimming removed 1 base from V and 5 bases from J, with 14 bases in between. The CDR3 length is 15 residues. In nucleotides, the CDR3 is TGTGCCAGCAGCTTAGGTGGGCCGGTACGGGAGACCCAGTACTTC. This codes for CASSLGGPVRETQYF.

This clone was counted between two and nine times. The chain joins TRBV7-9 to TRBJ2-1, with a possible D match to TRBD1 (5 bases). CDR3 size: 14 residues. Trimming left V 2 bases short and J 0 bases short, with 5 bases between. The V gene's germline CDR1 is SEHNR and CDR2 FQNEAQ (reference sequence). The CDR3 bases are TGTGCCAGCAGCTTAACAGGCTCCTACAATGAGCAGTTCTTC. This codes for CASSLTGSYNEQFF. The full variable domain, completed using reference TRBV7-9 and TRBJ2-1, is DTGVSQNPRHKITKRGQNVTFRCDPISEHNRLYWYRQTLGQGPEFLTYFQNEAQLEKSRLLSDRFSAERPKGSFSTLEIQRTEQGDSAMYLCASSLTGSYNEQFFGPGTRLTVL.

V and J are TRBV6-5 and TRBJ2-7; TRBD2 might be the D (5 bases). Germline CDR1 is MNHEY and CDR2 is SVGAGI. V was cut by 2 bases and J by 5 bases, with 10 bases left in between. The CDR3 has 13 amino acids. The CDR3 reads CASSYEGLHEQYF. The CDR3 region has the DNA TGTGCCAGCAGTTACGAGGGCCTCCACGAGCAGTACTTC.

This clone was detected a few times. The V call is TRBV7-8, the J call TRBJ2-2, with a possible D match to TRBD2 (5 bases). Between the trimmed V and J ends, which lost 8 bases and 5 bases, there was a span of 12 bases. The CDR3 spans 13 residues. Germline CDR1 and CDR2: SGHVS and FQNEAQ. CDR3 in amino acids: CASLRGGTGELFF. For the CDR3, the DNA is TGTGCCAGCCTCAGAGGAGGAACCGGGGAGCTGTTTTTT.

J is TRBJ2-1 and V is TRBV20-1; a weak D match, TRBD2 (6 bases). This CDR3 spans 10 amino acids. Germline lookup yields CDR1 DFQATT and CDR2 SNEGSKA (reference sequence). CDR3 region: CNPWGDEQFF. CDR3 bases: TGCAATCCCTGGGGGGATGAGCAGTTCTTC.

This clone was seen more than once but under ten times. The rearrangement links TRBV29-1 to TRBJ2-3; tentative D call: TRBD2 (7 bases). CDR1 and CDR2 from the germline V gene are SQVTM and ANQGSEA. Trimming left V 7 bases short and J 2 bases short, with 16 bases between. This CDR3 contains 14 residues. The CDR3 nucleotides are TGCAGCGCCCCGGGGGGCAGCTCCACAGATACGCAGTATTTT. It codes for CSAPGGSSTDTQYF.

This chain connects TRBV4-2 to TRBJ2-1; perhaps TRBD2 as D (5 bases). The CDR3 consists of 13 residues. The germline V gene encodes CDR1 LGHNA and CDR2 YNFKEQ. Trimming shortened V by 1 base and J by 9 bases, and 10 bases separated the two germline ends. CDR3 protein: CASSQARGTEQFF. CDR3 bases: TGTGCCAGCAGCCAAGCCCGGGGAACTGAGCAGTTCTTC.

The gene calls are TRBV19 and TRBJ2-1; D is ambiguous. With 3 bases removed from V and 1 base from J, the gap between germline ends came to 4 bases. This CDR3 region has 13 residues. Germline assignment: CDR1 LNHDA and CDR2 SQIVND (reference sequence). CDR3 in amino acids: CASSISSYNEQFF. In DNA form, the CDR3 reads TGTGCCAGTAGTATCTCTTCCTACAATGAGCAGTTCTTC.

This clone appeared a few times. This rearrangement joins TRBV9 to TRBJ2-7, with D tentatively TRBD1 or TRBD2 (6 bases each). Germline V gene data show CDR1 as SGDLS and CDR2 as YYNGEE. V lost 2 bases and J lost 7, with 16 bases in between. The CDR3 is 14 amino acids. The CDR3 sequence: CASSVYRDLGEQYF. For the CDR3, the DNA is TGTGCCAGCAGCGTTTACAGGGACTTGGGGGAGCAGTACTTC.

This clone was seen more than once but under ten times. This rearrangement joins TRBV7-2 to TRBJ2-3; 10 bases are a match to TRBD2. The CDR3 runs 15 residues. The germline V gene has CDR1 SGHTA and CDR2 FQGNSA. V lost 6 bases to trimming and J lost 2 bases; unmatched junction nucleotides: 5. The CDR3 DNA sequence: TGTGCCAGCAGATCACTAGCGGGATTCACAGATACGCAGTATTTT. It yields the protein CASRSLAGFTDTQYF.

The chain carries TRBV29-1 and TRBJ2-1; 14 positions agree with TRBD2. The CDR3 is 15 residues long. Per germline, CDR1 SQVTM and CDR2 ANQGSEA. V was clipped by 7 bases and J by 5 bases; unmatched bases: 7. The CDR3 is CSAGTSGSGHNEQFF. CDR3 coding DNA: TGCAGCGCCGGGACTAGCGGGAGTGGCCACAATGAGCAGTTCTTC.

The V gene is TRBV5-6, the J gene TRBJ1-2; D not certain. This CDR3 comprises 15 residues. The germline gives CDR1 SGHDT, CDR2 YYEEEE. Trimming removed 6 bases at V and 8 bases at J, with 23 bases between. Written as DNA, the CDR3 is TGTGCCAGCAACGTCTCACCACCTAACGTCGGGGGCTACACCTTC. Translated: CASNVSPPNVGGYTF.

The chain links TRBV7-9 to TRBJ2-2; D unclear. The length of the CDR3 is 13 residues. Trimming removed 5 bases at V and 6 bases at J, with 10 bases between. Germline V CDR1 and CDR2: SEHNR, FQNEAQ (reference sequence). This chain's CDR3 is CASSPRMAGELFF. The CDR3, as DNA: TGTGCCAGCAGCCCTCGAATGGCCGGGGAGCTGTTTTTT.